A selection of T cell receptor beta chains follows, all from one sample in a study of T-cell memory formation after mild COVID-19. TCRdb reprocessed the 5' RACE reads with MiXCR, giving one entry per CDR3 protein. The table includes 550,000 to 600,000 distinct CDR3 sequences, around a sixth detected once. Sequencing input: PBMCs or a T cell subset sorted from them (not recorded which). Every receptor here comes from an adult woman who had mild COVID-19 (a few samples of this study predate the infection). Cell type and time point are not known. Both conserved end residues are part of each CDR3. The D gene is left open where the match is weak. Clone size, where shown, is once, few, many, or a class for clones that have expanded.

d_gene | j_gene | v_gene | abundance | CDR3nt | CDR3aa
NA | TRBJ2-2 | TRBV5-4 | few | TGTGCCAGCAGCTTGGGCGGCAGGAGCCCCGGGGAGCTGTTTTTT | CASSLGGRSPGELFF
TRBD2 | TRBJ2-7 | TRBV12-3/TRBV12-4 | NA | TGTGCCAGCAGTTTAACAGGTGGGAGGGCCGAGCAGTACTTC | CASSLTGGRAEQYF
TRBD1 | TRBJ2-7 | TRBV5-1 | NA | TGCGCCAGCGGACACCGGGACAGGGTGGCCGAGCAGTACTTC | CASGHRDRVAEQYF
NA | TRBJ1-5 | TRBV20-1 | few | TGCAGTGCTCGGGACACACTTTATCAGCCCCAGCATTTT | CSARDTLYQPQHF
NA | TRBJ2-1 | TRBV6-5 | NA | TGTGCCAGCAGTTCGCGGGCAGGGGTCAGCTCCTACAATGAGCAGTTCTTC | CASSSRAGVSSYNEQFF
NA | TRBJ2-1 | TRBV30 | few | TGTGCCTGGAGTGCACAGTGGGATGAGCAGTTCTTC | CAWSAQWDEQFF
TRBD2 | TRBJ2-7 | TRBV6-2/TRBV6-3 | NA | TGTGCCAGCAGGGGCGGGGAGGGGATCCACGAGCAGTACTTC | CASRGGEGIHEQYF
TRBD1 | TRBJ2-7 | TRBV2 | NA | TGTGCCACCACCCGGGACAGGGGCTCCTACGAGCAGTACTTC | CATTRDRGSYEQYF
TRBD1 | TRBJ1-4 | TRBV5-1 | NA | TGCGCCAGCAGATCCGGGACAGGGCGAGAAAAACTGTTTTTT | CASRSGTGREKLFF
NA | TRBJ2-2 | TRBV6-5 | few | TGTGCCAGCAGTTACTCAGGGCATAAGGCCGGGGAGCTGTTTTTT | CASSYSGHKAGELFF
NA | TRBJ2-5 | TRBV7-8 | few | TGTGCCAGCAGCTTAGTGCCTGGGGGACCAAAAGAGACCCAGTACTTC | CASSLVPGGPKETQYF
NA | TRBJ2-3 | TRBV15 | many | TGTGCCACCAGCAGAGGTCTAGGAATTTCGGTAGATACGCAGTATTTT | CATSRGLGISVDTQYF
NA | TRBJ1-1 | TRBV18 | many | TGTGCCAGCAGCCCGACAGGGAACACTGAAGCTTTCTTT | CASSPTGNTEAFF
NA | TRBJ2-7 | TRBV6-6 | few | TGTGCCAGCAGTTACTGGGGGGCCCACGAGCAGTACTTC | CASSYWGAHEQYF
TRBD2 | TRBJ2-3 | TRBV12-3/TRBV12-4 | few | TGTGCCAGCAGTTCCCGACTAGCGGGGAAATTAACAGATACGCAGTATTTT | CASSSRLAGKLTDTQYF
TRBD1 | TRBJ1-1 | TRBV18 | NA | TGTGCCAGCTCAAACAGACAGGGGGCGGGTACTGAAGCTTTCTTT | CASSNRQGAGTEAFF
NA | TRBJ1-1 | TRBV29-1 | NA | TGCAGCCTAACTTTTAACGCGGGTACTGAAGCTTTCTTT | CSLTFNAGTEAFF
NA | TRBJ2-5 | TRBV5-5 | few | TGTGCCAGCAGCTTAACTTTGCAAAATTCCCAGAGGACCCAGTACTTC | CASSLTLQNSQRTQYF
TRBD1 | TRBJ2-3 | TRBV4-1 | NA | TGCGCCAGCAGCCAGGACACCTGGGACAGGGCAGGGGATACGCAGTATTTT | CASSQDTWDRAGDTQYF
NA | TRBJ2-3 | TRBV4-3 | many | TGCGCCAGCAGCCCCGAGAGTCATACGCAGTATTTT | CASSPESHTQYF
TRBD1 | TRBJ2-7 | TRBV20-1 | few | TGCAGTGCCAGGGGGCCCAGGGATACCTACGAGCAGTACTTC | CSARGPRDTYEQYF
NA | TRBJ2-1 | TRBV20-1 | NA | TGCAGTGCCCCGCGGGGGCATCATGAGCAGTTCTTC | CSAPRGHHEQFF
TRBD2 | TRBJ2-2 | TRBV9 | NA | TGTGCCAGCAGCGAAGGCGGGAGGGCATCCGGGGAGCTGTTTTTT | CASSEGGRASGELFF
NA | TRBJ2-1 | TRBV5-1 | NA | TGCGCCAGCAGCTTTAACAGGAGTCCGTACAATGAGCAGTTCTTC | CASSFNRSPYNEQFF
NA | TRBJ1-5 | TRBV24-1 | NA | TGTGCCACCAGTGATACGGGTACTCAGCCCCAGCATTTT | CATSDTGTQPQHF
TRBD1 | TRBJ2-7 | TRBV29-1 | NA | TGCAGCGCGATTGAATTCGGGACAGGGGGCGTCGAGCAGTACTTC | CSAIEFGTGGVEQYF
NA | TRBJ2-7 | TRBV2 | few | TGTGCCAGCAGGGAAGGGGGTGCGGCCTACGAGCAGTACTTC | CASREGGAAYEQYF
NA | TRBJ2-5 | TRBV10-3 | few | TGTGCCATCAGTGGTTCAGGCCCTACCGGATTGGAGACCCAGTACTTC | CAISGSGPTGLETQYF
TRBD2 | TRBJ2-3 | TRBV5-1 | NA | TGCGCCAGTAAGCCGACTAGCGGGGCATTCACAGATACGCAGTATTTT | CASKPTSGAFTDTQYF
NA | TRBJ2-1 | TRBV7-2 | many | TGTGCCAGCAGCTTAGGATTTAGCTCCTACAATGAGCAGTTCTTC | CASSLGFSSYNEQFF
NA | TRBJ1-2 | TRBV20-1 | NA | TGCAGTGCTACGGGGGACGACTATGGCTACACCTTC | CSATGDDYGYTF
TRBD2 | TRBJ2-7 | TRBV7-6 | few | TGTGCCAGCAGCGCCCGTCCTAGCGGAGATACCTACGAGCAGTACTTC | CASSARPSGDTYEQYF
NA | TRBJ1-1 | TRBV19 | NA | TGTGCCAGTCGACACGGTTGGGACACTGAAGCTTTCTTT | CASRHGWDTEAFF
TRBD1 | TRBJ1-1 | TRBV6-2/TRBV6-3 | few | TGTGCCAGCAGATGGACAGGGCCGAACACTGAAGCTTTCTTT | CASRWTGPNTEAFF
NA | TRBJ2-5 | TRBV5-1 | NA | TGCGCCAGCAGCTTGTATAGAACAGGGCACGTCGGGGAGACCCAGTACTTC | CASSLYRTGHVGETQYF
TRBD1 | TRBJ1-1 | TRBV29-1 | few | TGCAGCGTTGTCAGGGGGTACACTGAAGCTTTCTTT | CSVVRGYTEAFF
TRBD2 | TRBJ2-3 | TRBV9 | NA | TGTGCCAGCAGCGAAAGCGGGAGCTTCACAGATACGCAGTATTTT | CASSESGSFTDTQYF
NA | TRBJ1-2 | TRBV14 | few | TGTGCCAGCAGCATCCAAGGGTGGAGTACCTATGGCTACACCTTC | CASSIQGWSTYGYTF